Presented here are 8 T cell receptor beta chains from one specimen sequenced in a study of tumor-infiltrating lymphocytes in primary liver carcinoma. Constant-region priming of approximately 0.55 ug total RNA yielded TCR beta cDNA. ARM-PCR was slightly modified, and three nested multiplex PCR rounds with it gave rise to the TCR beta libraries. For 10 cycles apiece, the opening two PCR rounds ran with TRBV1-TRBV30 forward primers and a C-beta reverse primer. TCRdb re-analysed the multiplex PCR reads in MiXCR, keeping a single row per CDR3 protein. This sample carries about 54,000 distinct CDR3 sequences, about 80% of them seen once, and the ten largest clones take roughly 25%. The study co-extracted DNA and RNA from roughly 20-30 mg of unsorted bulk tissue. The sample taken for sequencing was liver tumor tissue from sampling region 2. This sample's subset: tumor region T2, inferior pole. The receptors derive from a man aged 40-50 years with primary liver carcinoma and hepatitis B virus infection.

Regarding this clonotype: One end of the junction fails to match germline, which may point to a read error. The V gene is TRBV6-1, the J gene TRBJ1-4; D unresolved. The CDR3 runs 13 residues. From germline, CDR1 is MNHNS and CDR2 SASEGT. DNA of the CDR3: TGTGCCAGCAGGAAGCGGGAGAGGGAAAAACAGTTTTTC. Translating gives CASRKREREKQFF.

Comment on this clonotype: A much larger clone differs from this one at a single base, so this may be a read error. The CDR3 DNA reads TGCGCCAGCAGTGACATGGGAGTAGCGGGAGGGATGCGAACGAATGAGCAGTTCTTC. It encodes CASSDMGVAGGMRTNEQFF. This chain joins TRBV10-1 and TRBJ2-1, with 11 nucleotides matching TRBD2. Trimming at V came to 3 bases and at J to 7 bases, leaving 17 bases not matched to a gene. Germline V gene data show CDR1 as WNHNN and CDR2 as SYGVQD (reference sequence). The CDR3 has 19 residues.

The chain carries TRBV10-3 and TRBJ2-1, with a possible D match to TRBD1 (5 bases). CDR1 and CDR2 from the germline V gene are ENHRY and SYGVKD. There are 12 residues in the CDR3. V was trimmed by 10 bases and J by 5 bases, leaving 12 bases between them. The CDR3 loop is CANRRGDNEQFF. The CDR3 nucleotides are TGTGCCAACCGTAGGGGTGACAATGAGCAGTTCTTC.

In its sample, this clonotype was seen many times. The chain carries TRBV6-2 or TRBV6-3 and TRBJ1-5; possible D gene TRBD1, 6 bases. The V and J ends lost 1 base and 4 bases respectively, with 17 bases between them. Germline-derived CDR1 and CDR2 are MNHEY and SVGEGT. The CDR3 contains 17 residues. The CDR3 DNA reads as TGTGCCAGCAGTTACTATGGGCAGGGGTTAGAGAATCAGCCCCAGCATTTT. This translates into CASSYYGQGLENQPQHF.

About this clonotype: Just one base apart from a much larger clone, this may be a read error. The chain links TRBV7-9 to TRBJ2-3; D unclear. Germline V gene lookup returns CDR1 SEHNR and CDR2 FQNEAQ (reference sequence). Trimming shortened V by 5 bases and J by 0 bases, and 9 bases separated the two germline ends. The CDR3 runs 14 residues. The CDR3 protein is CASSSSDSTDTQYF. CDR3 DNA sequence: TGTGCCAGCAGCAGCTCCGATAGCACAGATACGCAGTATTTT.

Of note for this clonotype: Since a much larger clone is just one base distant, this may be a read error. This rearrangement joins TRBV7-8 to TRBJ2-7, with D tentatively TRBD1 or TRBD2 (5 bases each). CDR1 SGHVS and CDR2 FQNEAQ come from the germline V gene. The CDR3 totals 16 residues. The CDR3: CASGLALERGNYEQYF. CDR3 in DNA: TGTGCCAGCGGCTTAGCGCTGGAGAGGGGTAACTACGAGCAGTACTTC.

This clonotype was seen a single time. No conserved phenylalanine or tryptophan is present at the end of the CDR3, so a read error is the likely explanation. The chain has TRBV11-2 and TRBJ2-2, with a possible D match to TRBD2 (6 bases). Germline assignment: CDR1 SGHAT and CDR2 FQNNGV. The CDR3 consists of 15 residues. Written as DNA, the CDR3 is TGTGCCAGCCTCACACCGGGAGTGTACACCGGGGGGCTGTTTTCT. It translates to CASLTPGVYTGGLFS.

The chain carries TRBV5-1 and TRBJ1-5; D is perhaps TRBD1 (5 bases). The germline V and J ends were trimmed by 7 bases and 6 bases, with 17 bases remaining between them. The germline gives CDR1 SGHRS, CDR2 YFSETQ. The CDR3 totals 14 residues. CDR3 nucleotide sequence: TGCGCCAGCGGCTATAGGGACGGGGGTCAGCCCCAGCATTTT. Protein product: CASGYRDGGQPQHF.